Below are 10 T cell receptor beta chains sequenced from a single sample in a study of blood T cell repertoires in COVID-19. Method: immunoSEQ multiplex PCR; TCRdb's copy keeps in-frame clones and lacks some. The table shows 500,000 to 600,000 clones, with approximately 88% occurring only once. Input material: peripheral blood. The receptor set was obtained from a woman aged 50 to 60 with COVID-19, enrolled during active disease.

The rearrangement links TRBV5-8 to TRBJ1-2; D gene unclear. CDR1 and CDR2 (germline): SGHTS, YDEGEE. The CDR3 totals 13 residues. V dropped 1 base and J dropped 4 bases, with 8 bases sitting between them. CDR3 loop: CASSLIQPYGYTF. Here the CDR3 DNA reads TGTGCCAGCAGCTTGATACAGCCCTATGGCTACACCTTC.

The CDR3 spells CASSRLAGGGYDEQFF. CDR3 sequence (DNA): TGTGCCAGCAGCCGCTTAGCGGGGGGGGGTTACGATGAGCAGTTCTTC. The rearrangement joins TRBV5-6 to TRBJ2-1, with 11 bases aligning to TRBD2. V dropped 4 bases and J dropped 8; count of bases not matched to a gene: 11. The length of the CDR3 is 16 residues. Germline CDR1 is SGHDT and CDR2 is YYEEEE.

The chain has TRBV2 and TRBJ1-3, with D uncertain. CDR1 SNHLY and CDR2 FYNNEI come from the germline V gene. V was pared by 4 bases and J by 0 bases, with 10 bases between. The CDR3 is made up of 15 amino acids. In DNA form, the CDR3 reads TGTGCCAGCAGTGTGGCCAGAAACTCTGGAAACACCATATATTTT. Protein product: CASSVARNSGNTIYF.

This chain uses TRBV21-1 with TRBJ1-2; TRBD1 is the table's D call and was not checked against the DNA. TRBV21-1 constitutes a pseudogene. CDR3 length: 16 amino acids. In DNA form, the CDR3 reads TGTGCCAGCAGCAAAGATAACAGGGAGAGGGGGTATGGCTACACCTTC. Amino acids: CASSKDNRERGYGYTF.

This sequence joins TRBV7-8 and TRBJ2-1, with D tentatively TRBD2 (6 bases). V lost 5 bases to trimming and J lost 4 bases, with 12 bases between them. Per germline, CDR1 SGHVS and CDR2 FQNEAQ. This CDR3 has 14 residues. The CDR3 reads CASSPSTSYNEQFF. The CDR3 nucleotides read TGTGCCAGCAGCCCGTCGACTAGTTACAATGAGCAGTTCTTC.

This clone is a singleton in its sample. This chain uses TRBV19 with TRBJ2-2; D ambiguous. This CDR3 has 12 amino acids. Germline V gives CDR1 LNHDA, CDR2 SQIVND (reference sequence). Deletions cut 1 base from V and 7 bases from J, with 4 bases between. The CDR3 protein is CASSIAGGELFF. As DNA, the CDR3 is TGTGCCAGTAGTATAGCGGGCGGGGAGCTGTTTTTT.

V is TRBV5-6 and J is TRBJ1-2, with D perhaps TRBD1 (5 bases). The CDR3 extends over 13 amino acids. Germline assignment: CDR1 SGHDT and CDR2 YYEEEE. Trimming took 5 bases from V and 4 from J, leaving 12 bases between them. The CDR3 sequence: CASRRDGPYGYTF. The CDR3 bases are TGTGCCAGCAGGCGGGACGGCCCCTATGGCTACACCTTC.

This chain connects TRBV12-5 to TRBJ2-3, with 7 bases that match TRBD2. CDR3 length equals 14 residues. Germline lookup yields CDR1 LGHNT and CDR2 FRNRAP. Unmatched junction bases numbered 8, after V lost 7 bases and J lost 4 bases. CDR3 loop: CASASARGADTQYF. In DNA, the CDR3 is TGTGCTAGTGCCTCAGCCCGGGGGGCAGATACGCAGTATTTT.

The chain carries TRBV6-5 and TRBJ1-6; 8 positions match TRBD1. Germline CDR1 and CDR2: MNHEY and SVGAGI. V shed 6 bases, J shed 10 bases, and the junction held 5 bases outside the gene matches. CDR3 length: 13 residues. The CDR3 region has the DNA TGTGCCAGCAGACATCAGGGGGCCTCACCCCTCCACTTT. Translating gives CASRHQGASPLHF.

This chain links TRBV7-9 with TRBJ1-2; possibly TRBD1 for D (5 bases). V dropped 5 bases and J dropped 1 base, with 23 bases sitting between them. In germline, CDR1 is SEHNR, CDR2 FQNEAQ (reference sequence). This CDR3 is 18 amino acids long. The CDR3 DNA is TGTGCCAGCAGCCCTAGGGGACGTCGGGGGATCATTAACTATGGCTACACCTTC. Protein sequence: CASSPRGRRGIINYGYTF.